Presented here are 9 T cell receptor beta chains from one specimen sequenced in a study of cytomegalovirus exposure and HLA in healthy donors. The PCR employed 60 Vbeta primers together with 13 Jbeta primers. Method: immunoSEQ multiplex PCR; TCRdb's copy keeps in-frame clones and lacks some. Of 150,000 to 200,000 clones listed, 81% are singletons. Sequencing was done on a sample of PBMCs. All receptors derive from a young man in good health and CMV-seronegative.

V is TRBV7-3 and J is TRBJ2-2; 8 bases map to TRBD2. The V gene's germline CDR1 is SGHTA and CDR2 FQGTGA. The junction had 4 bases not matched to a gene; V was cut back by 2 bases and J by 5 bases. The CDR3 runs to 15 residues. The CDR3 sequence is CASSLDGRGTGELFF. The CDR3 nucleotides read TGTGCCAGCAGCTTAGACGGGAGGGGGACCGGGGAGCTGTTTTTT.

This chain links TRBV4-1 with TRBJ1-5; 8 bases map to TRBD1. The junction had 14 bases not matched to a gene; V was cut back by 4 bases and J by 6 bases. The CDR3 runs 17 residues. CDR1 is MGHRA and CDR2 is YSYEKL in the germline V gene. CDR3 protein: CASSLSHMRQGRQPQHF. The CDR3 nucleotides read TGCGCCAGCAGCCTCTCACACATGCGACAGGGGCGTCAGCCCCAGCATTTT.

A few counts support this clone. The CDR3 protein is CASSLSTGAPSSTDTQYF. CDR3 in DNA: TGTGCCAGCAGTTTATCGACCGGAGCTCCTAGTAGCACAGATACGCAGTATTTT. The rearrangement joins TRBV27 to TRBJ2-3, with unresolved D. Trimming pared 0 bases from V and 0 bases from J, leaving 16 bases between. Germline assignment: CDR1 MNHEY and CDR2 SMNVEV (reference sequence). This CDR3 is built from 18 residues.

The rearrangement links TRBV6-1 to TRBJ2-3; 8 bases line up with TRBD2. Germline CDR1 reads MNHNS; CDR2 reads SASEGT. CDR3 length: 14 amino acids. J gave up 5 bases and V 3 bases, and 4 bases lay outside the gene matches. The CDR3 nucleotides are TGTGCCAGCAGTGACCGGGGGGGCCGAGATACGCAGTATTTT. This codes for CASSDRGGRDTQYF.

The genes are TRBV7-9 and TRBJ2-2; D possibly corresponds to TRBD1 (5 bases). Germline V gene lookup returns CDR1 SEHNR and CDR2 FQNEAQ (reference sequence). The ends were cut back, 6 bases at V and 2 bases at J, with 7 bases in the middle. The CDR3 has 13 residues. CDR3 region: CASRQGNTGELFF. The CDR3 DNA is TGTGCCAGCAGGCAGGGTAACACCGGGGAGCTGTTTTTT.

The rearrangement joins TRBV4-3 to TRBJ2-5, with 9 bases that match TRBD2. CDR3 size: 15 residues. The junction had 7 bases not matched to a gene; V was cut back by 4 bases and J by 4 bases. From germline, CDR1 is LGHNA and CDR2 YSLEER. Here the CDR3 reads CASSPFSGRGETQYF. CDR3 bases: TGCGCCAGCAGCCCATTTAGCGGGAGAGGAGAGACCCAGTACTTC.

The rearrangement uses TRBV5-8 and TRBJ2-3; 7 bases are shared with TRBD2. Germline trimming cut 1 base from V and 4 bases from J; bases unmatched to any gene: 6. The CDR3 sequence is 15 residues long. Germline lookup yields CDR1 SGHTS and CDR2 YDEGEE. CDR3 loop: CASSLRWTSPDTQYF. The CDR3, as DNA: TGTGCCAGCAGCTTGAGGTGGACTAGTCCAGATACGCAGTATTTT.

The chain has TRBV10-3 and TRBJ2-7, with D possibly TRBD2 on 5 matching bases. The CDR3 is 13 amino acids. Per germline, CDR1 ENHRY and CDR2 SYGVKD. Trimming removed 0 bases at V and 4 bases at J, with 7 bases between. CDR3 in amino acids: CAISESEGYEQYF. The CDR3 region has the DNA TGTGCCATCAGTGAGTCTGAGGGTTACGAGCAGTACTTC.

The DNA for the CDR3 is TGTGCCAGCGGGGTAGCGGGAGGCGTCAATGAGCAGTTCTTC. Amino acids: CASGVAGGVNEQFF. V and J are TRBV7-3 and TRBJ2-1, with 10 bases matching TRBD2. The CDR3 spans 14 residues. Per the germline V gene, CDR1 is SGHTA and CDR2 is FQGTGA. J gave up 6 bases and V 8 bases, and 7 bases lay outside the gene matches.